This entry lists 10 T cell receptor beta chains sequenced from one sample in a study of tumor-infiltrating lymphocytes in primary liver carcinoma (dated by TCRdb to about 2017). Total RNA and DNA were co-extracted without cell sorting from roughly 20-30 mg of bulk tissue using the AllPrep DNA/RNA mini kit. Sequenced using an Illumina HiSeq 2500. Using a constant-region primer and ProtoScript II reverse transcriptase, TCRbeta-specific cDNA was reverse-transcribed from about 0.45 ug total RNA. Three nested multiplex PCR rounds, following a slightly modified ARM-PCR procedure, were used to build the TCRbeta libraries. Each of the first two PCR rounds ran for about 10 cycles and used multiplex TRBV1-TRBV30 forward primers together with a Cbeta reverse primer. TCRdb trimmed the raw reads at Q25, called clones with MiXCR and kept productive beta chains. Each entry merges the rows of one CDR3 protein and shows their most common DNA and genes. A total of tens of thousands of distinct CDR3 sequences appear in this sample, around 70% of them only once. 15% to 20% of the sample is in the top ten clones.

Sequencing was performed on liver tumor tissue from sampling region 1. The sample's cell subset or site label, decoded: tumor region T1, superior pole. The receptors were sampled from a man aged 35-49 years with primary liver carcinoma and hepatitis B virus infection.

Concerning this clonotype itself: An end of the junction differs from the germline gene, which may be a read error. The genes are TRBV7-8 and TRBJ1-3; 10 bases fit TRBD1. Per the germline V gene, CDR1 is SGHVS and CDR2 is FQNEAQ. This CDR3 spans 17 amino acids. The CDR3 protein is CASSPTGTGVSVNTIYF. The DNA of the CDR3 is TGTGCCAGCAGTCCCACCGGGACAGGGGTCTCTGTAAACACCATATATTTT.

In nucleotides, the CDR3 is TGCAGCGTTGAACCCCCGCCTAGCGGGACCTTCAATGAGCAGTTCTTC. It is translated as CSVEPPPSGTFNEQFF. V gene TRBV29-1 combines with J gene TRBJ2-1; 9 bases are shared with TRBD2. CDR3 length: 16 residues. Germline-derived CDR1 and CDR2 are SQVTM and ANQGSEA. Trimming took 2 bases from V and 6 from J; bases not matched to a gene: 11.

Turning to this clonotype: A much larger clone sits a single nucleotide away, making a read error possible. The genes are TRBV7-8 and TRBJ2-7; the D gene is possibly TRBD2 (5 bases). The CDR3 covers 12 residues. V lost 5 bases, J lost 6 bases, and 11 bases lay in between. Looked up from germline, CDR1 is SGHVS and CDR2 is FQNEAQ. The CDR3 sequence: CASSVVRGEQYF. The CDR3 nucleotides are TGTGCCAGCAGCGTAGTCCGGGGCGAGCAGTACTTC.

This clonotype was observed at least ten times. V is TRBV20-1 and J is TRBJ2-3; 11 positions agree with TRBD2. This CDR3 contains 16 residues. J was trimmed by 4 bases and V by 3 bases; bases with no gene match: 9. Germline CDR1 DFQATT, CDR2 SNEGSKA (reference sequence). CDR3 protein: CSASGSTSGSADTQYF. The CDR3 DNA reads TGCAGTGCTAGCGGGAGTACTAGCGGGAGCGCAGATACGCAGTATTTT.

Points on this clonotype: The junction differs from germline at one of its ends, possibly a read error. CDR3 nucleotide sequence: TGTGCCATCAGTGTGGGGACAGCGAACACCGAGGAGCTGTTTTTC. It codes for CAISVGTANTEELFF. The rearrangement links TRBV10-3 to TRBJ2-2, with 7 bases identical to TRBD1. The CDR3 has 15 residues. Germline CDR1 is ENHRY and CDR2 is SYGVKD.

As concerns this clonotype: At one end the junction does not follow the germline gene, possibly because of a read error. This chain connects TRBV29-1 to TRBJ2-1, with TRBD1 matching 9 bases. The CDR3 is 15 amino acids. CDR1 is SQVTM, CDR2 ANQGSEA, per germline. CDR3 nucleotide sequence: TGCAACGTTGAGCACCGGGACAGGGATTACAATGAGCAGTTCTTC. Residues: CNVEHRDRDYNEQFF.

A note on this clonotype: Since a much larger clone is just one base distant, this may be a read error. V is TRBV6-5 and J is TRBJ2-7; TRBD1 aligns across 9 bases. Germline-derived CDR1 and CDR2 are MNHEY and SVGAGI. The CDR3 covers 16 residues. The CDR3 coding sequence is TGTGCCAACAGTTACACCCGTGGGACAGGGAGGGACGAGCAGTACTTC. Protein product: CANSYTRGTGRDEQYF.

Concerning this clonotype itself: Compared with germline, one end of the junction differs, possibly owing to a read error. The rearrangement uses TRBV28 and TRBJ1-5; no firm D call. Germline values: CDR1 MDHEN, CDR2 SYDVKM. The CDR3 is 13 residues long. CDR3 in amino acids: CASTLVNDQPQHF. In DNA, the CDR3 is TGTGCCAGCACTTTAGTCAATGATCAGCCCCAGCATTTT.

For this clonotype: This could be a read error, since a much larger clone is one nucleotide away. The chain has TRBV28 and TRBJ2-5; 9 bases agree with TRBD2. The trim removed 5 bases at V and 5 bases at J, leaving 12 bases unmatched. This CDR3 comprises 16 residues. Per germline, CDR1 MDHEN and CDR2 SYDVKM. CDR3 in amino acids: CASSQTAGGPKETQYF. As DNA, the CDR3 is TGTGCCAGCAGTCAAACAGCGGGAGGACCGAAGGAGACCCAGTACTTC.

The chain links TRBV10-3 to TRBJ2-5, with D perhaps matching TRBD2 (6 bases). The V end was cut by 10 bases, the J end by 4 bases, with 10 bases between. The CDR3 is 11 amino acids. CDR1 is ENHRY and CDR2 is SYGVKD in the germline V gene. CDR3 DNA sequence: TGTGCCACTAGGGAGGCAGAGACCCAGTACTTC. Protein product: CATREAETQYF.